This T cell receptor (beta chain) was identified in a study of radiotherapy plus CTLA-4 blockade in lung cancer. Here immunoSEQ multiplex PCR was the method, and the copy in TCRdb shows in-frame clones only, minus some. The sample has tens of thousands of clones, 78% seen once; the top ten hold under 4.5%. The V gene lost 2 bases and the J gene lost 3 bases, with 5 bases spanning the gap. Looked up from germline, CDR1 is SEHNR and CDR2 is FQNEAQ (reference sequence). The CDR3 contains 14 residues. The chain uses TRBV7-9 and TRBJ1-6, with no clear D. This sequence originates from a human donor with non-small cell lung cancer who had a partial response to radiotherapy plus ipilimumab. Some clones in this sample may be carry-over from other donors' samples. This sample comprised peripheral blood, obtained from a patient treated with radiotherapy plus ipilimumab. The CDR3 reads CASSLSDYNSPLHF. CDR3 DNA sequence: TGTGCCAGCAGCTTAAGCGACTATAATTCACCCCTCCACTTT.